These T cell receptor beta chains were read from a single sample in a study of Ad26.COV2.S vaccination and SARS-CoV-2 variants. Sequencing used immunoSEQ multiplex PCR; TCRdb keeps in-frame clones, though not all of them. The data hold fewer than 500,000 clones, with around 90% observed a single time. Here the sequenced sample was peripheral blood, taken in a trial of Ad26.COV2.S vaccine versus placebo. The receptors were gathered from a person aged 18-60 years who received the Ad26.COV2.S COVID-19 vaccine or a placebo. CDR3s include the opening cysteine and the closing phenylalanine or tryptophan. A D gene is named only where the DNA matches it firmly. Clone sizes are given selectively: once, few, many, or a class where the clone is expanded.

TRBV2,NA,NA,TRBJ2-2,CASSADRTNTGELFF,TGTGCCAGCAGCGCAGACAGGACGAACACCGGGGAGCTGTTTTTT
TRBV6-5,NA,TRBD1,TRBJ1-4,CASSPGTGGGEKLFF,TGTGCCAGCAGTCCGGGGACAGGGGGAGGTGAAAAACTGTTTTTT
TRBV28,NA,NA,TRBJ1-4,CASSYSDGNEKLFF,TGTGCCAGCAGTTACTCGGACGGAAATGAAAAACTGTTTTTT
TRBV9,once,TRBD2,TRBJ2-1,CASRPREGGPNEQFF,TGTGCCAGCAGACCCCGGGAGGGGGGACCCAATGAGCAGTTCTTC
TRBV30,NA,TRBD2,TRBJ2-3,CAWTSSGFTDTQYF,TGTGCCTGGACCTCTAGCGGGTTCACAGATACGCAGTATTTT
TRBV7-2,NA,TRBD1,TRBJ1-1,CASSRDRGNTEAFF,TGTGCCAGCAGCAGGGACAGGGGAAACACTGAAGCTTTCTTT
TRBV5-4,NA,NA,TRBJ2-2,CASSVARTANTGELFF,TGTGCCAGCAGCGTGGCACGGACGGCTAACACCGGGGAGCTGTTTTTT
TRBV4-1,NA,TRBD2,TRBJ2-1,CASSQGSGLAGEYNEQFF,TGCGCCAGCAGCCAAGGCTCGGGACTAGCGGGAGAGTACAATGAGCAGTTCTTC
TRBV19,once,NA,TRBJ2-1,CASSIYTSSYNEQFF,TGTGCCAGTAGTATCTATACTAGCTCCTACAATGAGCAGTTCTTC
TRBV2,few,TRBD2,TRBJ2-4,CASSVSGRAVGKNIQYF,TGTGCCAGCAGTGTTAGCGGGAGGGCCGTCGGCAAAAACATTCAGTACTTC
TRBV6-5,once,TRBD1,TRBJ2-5,CASSYLGQGAGETQYF,TGTGCCAGCAGTTACTTAGGACAGGGGGCTGGAGAGACCCAGTACTTC
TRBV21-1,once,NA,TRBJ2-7,CASSIWAGNSYEQYF,TGTGCCAGCAGCATTTGGGCAGGGAATTCCTACGAGCAGTACTTC
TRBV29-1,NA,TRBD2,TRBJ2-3,CSVVFRVAGVWADTQYF,TGCAGCGTTGTGTTTCGAGTAGCGGGAGTTTGGGCAGATACGCAGTATTTT
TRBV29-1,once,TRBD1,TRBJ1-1,CSVEWQGATEAFF,TGCAGCGTTGAATGGCAGGGGGCCACTGAAGCTTTCTTT
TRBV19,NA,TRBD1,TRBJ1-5,CASSTGDRRPQHF,TGTGCCAGTAGTACTGGGGACAGAAGGCCCCAGCATTTT
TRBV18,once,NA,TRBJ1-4,CASSKTGYNEKLFF,TGTGCCAGCTCGAAGACAGGTTATAATGAAAAACTGTTTTTT
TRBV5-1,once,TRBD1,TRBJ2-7,CASSKDREPYEQYF,TGCGCCAGCAGTAAAGACAGGGAGCCCTACGAGCAGTACTTC
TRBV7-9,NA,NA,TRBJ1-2,CASRKSGTARGDYTF,TGTGCCAGCAGGAAATCCGGGACCGCGCGGGGAGACTACACCTTC
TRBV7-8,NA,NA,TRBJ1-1,CASSLAHGNTEAFF,TGTGCCAGCAGCTTAGCGCACGGGAACACTGAAGCTTTCTTT
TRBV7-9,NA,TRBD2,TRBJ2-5,CASSLGTSGRIQETQYF,TGTGCCAGCAGCTTAGGGACTAGCGGGAGGATCCAAGAGACCCAGTACTTC
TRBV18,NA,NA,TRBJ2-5,CASSRDTTATQYF,TGTGCCAGCTCACGGGACACAACAGCGACCCAGTACTTC
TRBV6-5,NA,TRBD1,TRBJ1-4,CASRNDRALGEKLFF,TGTGCCAGCAGGAACGACAGGGCACTTGGGGAAAAACTGTTTTTT
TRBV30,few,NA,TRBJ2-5,CAWSPNSAGWQETQYF,TGTGCCTGGAGTCCTAACTCTGCGGGATGGCAAGAGACCCAGTACTTC
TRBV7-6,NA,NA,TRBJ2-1,CASSLRDSYNEQFF,TGTGCCAGCAGCTTAAGGGACTCTTACAATGAGCAGTTCTTC
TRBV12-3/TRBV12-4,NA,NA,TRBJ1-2,CASSLEVYGYTF,TGTGCCAGCAGTTTAGAGGTTTATGGCTACACCTTC
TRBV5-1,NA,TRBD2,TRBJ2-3,CASSFGTSGRADTQYF,TGCGCCAGCAGCTTCGGGACTAGCGGGCGAGCAGATACGCAGTATTTT
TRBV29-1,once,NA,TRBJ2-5,CSVGDPLGKTQYF,TGCAGCGTGGGAGATCCGCTTGGGAAGACCCAGTACTTC
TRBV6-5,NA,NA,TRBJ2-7,CASSRGGFNYEQYF,TGTGCCAGCAGCCGGGGAGGATTTAACTACGAGCAGTACTTC
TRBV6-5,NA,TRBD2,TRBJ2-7,CASSRRLALISEQYF,TGTGCCAGCAGCCGCAGACTAGCGCTTATTTCCGAGCAGTACTTC
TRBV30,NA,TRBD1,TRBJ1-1,CAWRRAGGNTEAFF,TGTGCCTGGCGCCGCGCAGGGGGGAACACTGAAGCTTTCTTT
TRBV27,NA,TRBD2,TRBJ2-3,CASSLTTSGYADTQYF,TGTGCCAGCAGTTTGACGACTAGCGGGTATGCAGATACGCAGTATTTT
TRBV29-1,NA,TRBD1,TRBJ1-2,CSVLGQTHYGYTF,TGCAGCGTGCTGGGACAGACCCACTATGGCTACACCTTC
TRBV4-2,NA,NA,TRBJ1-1,CASSQDLANTEAFF,TGTGCCAGCAGCCAAGATCTAGCCAACACTGAAGCTTTCTTT
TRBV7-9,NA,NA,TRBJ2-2,CASSLGGSRNTGELFF,TGTGCCAGCAGCTTAGGAGGATCTAGAAACACCGGGGAGCTGTTTTTT
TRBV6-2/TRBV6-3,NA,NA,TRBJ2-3,CASSFPQGSGAFQDTQYF,TGTGCCAGCAGTTTTCCCCAAGGAAGCGGTGCTTTTCAGGATACGCAGTATTTT
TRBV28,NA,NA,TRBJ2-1,CASRHRRDSVFYNEQFF,TGTGCCAGCAGGCATAGACGGGACTCCGTTTTCTACAATGAGCAGTTCTTC
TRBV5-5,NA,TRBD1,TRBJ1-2,CASSLTGQGGSTF,TGTGCCAGCAGCCTTACAGGACAGGGTGGAAGCACCTTC
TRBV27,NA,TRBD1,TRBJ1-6,CASTRQGAASPLHF,TGTGCCAGCACCAGACAGGGGGCCGCATCACCCCTCCACTTT
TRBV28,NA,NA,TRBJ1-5,CASSLLQKSYQPQHF,TGTGCCAGCAGTTTACTTCAAAAGTCCTATCAGCCCCAGCATTTT
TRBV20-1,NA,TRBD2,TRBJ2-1,CSASLGGGSPYNEQFF,TGCAGTGCTAGTCTAGGTGGCGGGAGTCCCTACAATGAGCAGTTCTTC
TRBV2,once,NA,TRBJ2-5,CASSDIGDGEETQYF,TGTGCCAGCAGTGATATAGGGGACGGAGAAGAGACCCAGTACTTC
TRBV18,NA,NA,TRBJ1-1,CASSPDGRNTEAFF,TGTGCCAGCTCACCGGACGGACGGAACACTGAAGCTTTCTTT